A single sample is the source of the 15 T cell receptor beta chains below, sequenced in a study of T-cell memory formation after mild COVID-19 (dated by TCRdb to the early 2020s). Library preparation employed 5' RACE. The run used an Illumina NovaSeq 6000. TCRdb took the public reads, trimmed them with fastp at Q25, ran MiXCR for clone calling and kept in-frame beta chains. Rows matching on CDR3 protein sequence are summarized as one entry with the most common DNA and genes. Counted in this sample were about 560,000 distinct CDR3 sequences; about a sixth of them appeared once. The ten biggest clones cover about 11% of the sample. Sequencing input: PBMCs or a T cell subset sorted from them (not recorded which). These receptors were obtained from an adult woman who had mild COVID-19 (a few samples of this study predate the infection). The sample titles of this study are shuffled in the database, so cell type and time point are left out; the donor was told from shared clones.

This clonotype was seen only a few times. The chain employs TRBV7-2 and TRBJ2-3; 10 bases map to TRBD2. V lost 7 bases and J lost 2; bases outside the gene matches: 9. Germline loops: CDR1 SGHTA, CDR2 FQGNSA. The CDR3 consists of 16 residues. The CDR3, as DNA: TGTGCCAGCACGGGGACTAGCGACAGGAACACAGATACGCAGTATTTT. Residues: CASTGTSDRNTDTQYF.

This chain connects TRBV29-1 to TRBJ2-1; TRBD1 might be the D (5 bases). This CDR3 has 15 amino acids. Trimming removed 6 bases from V and 3 bases from J, with 18 bases in between. The V gene's germline CDR1 is SQVTM and CDR2 ANQGSEA. CDR3 DNA: TGCAGCGTCCCCATCGTTAAGGGGATCTACAATGAGCAGTTCTTC. Its protein is CSVPIVKGIYNEQFF.

The table lists this clonotype with a few counts. The chain recombines TRBV12-3 or TRBV12-4 with TRBJ1-2, with TRBD1 matching over 7 bases. The ends lost 5 bases at V and 4 bases at J; junction bases unmatched: 4. CDR3 length: 13 amino acids. In nucleotides, the CDR3 is TGTGCCAGCAGTCCGACAGGGCTCTATGGCTACACCTTC. Residues: CASSPTGLYGYTF.

This clonotype has just a few counts. V is TRBV3-1 and J is TRBJ2-3; D gene ambiguous. Germline values: CDR1 LGHDT, CDR2 YNNKEL (reference sequence). This CDR3 has 15 amino acids. Trimming took 5 bases from V and 4 from J, leaving 16 bases between them. This chain's CDR3 is CASSKPPPRADTQYF. DNA of the CDR3: TGTGCCAGCAGCAAACCTCCCCCCCGGGCAGATACGCAGTATTTT.

The V gene is TRBV6-1, the J gene TRBJ1-2; 9 nucleotides align to TRBD1. The V gene's germline CDR1 is MNHNS and CDR2 SASEGT. This CDR3 region has 12 residues. V was pared by 8 bases and J by 4 bases, with 2 bases of the junction left unmatched. This CDR3 reads CASLGQGYGYTF. CDR3 nucleotides: TGTGCCAGCTTGGGACAGGGCTATGGCTACACCTTC.

This sequence joins TRBV28 and TRBJ2-1; tentatively, D is TRBD2 (6 bases). In germline, CDR1 is MDHEN, CDR2 SYDVKM. V was trimmed by 5 bases and J by 7 bases, leaving 21 bases between them. The CDR3 contains 16 residues. CDR3 loop: CASSKGGSGRSNEQFF. The CDR3 DNA reads TGTGCCAGCAGTAAGGGAGGTTCCGGGAGATCAAATGAGCAGTTCTTC. The variable domain in full, completed from reference TRBV28 and TRBJ2-1, reads DVKVTQSSRYLVKRTGEKVFLECVQDMDHENMFWYRQDPGLGLRLIYFSYDVKMKEKGDIPEGYSVSREKKERFSLILESASTNQTSMYLCASSKGGSGRSNEQFFGPGTRLTVL.

The chain joins TRBV15 to TRBJ1-1, with D perhaps matching TRBD1 (5 bases). Germline values: CDR1 LNHNV, CDR2 YYDKDF (reference sequence). This CDR3 is built from 14 residues. V lost 0 bases to trimming and J lost 1 base, with 6 bases between them. The CDR3 is CATSRDQGNTEAFF. Written as DNA, the CDR3 is TGTGCCACCAGCAGAGATCAGGGGAACACTGAAGCTTTCTTT. The whole variable domain, filled in from reference TRBV15 and TRBJ1-1, reads DAMVIQNPRYQVTQFGKPVTLSCSQTLNHNVMYWYQQKSSQAPKLLFHYYDKDFNNEADTPDNFQSRRPNTSFCFLDIRSPGLGDTAMYLCATSRDQGNTEAFFGQGTRLTVV.

This clonotype has only a few counts. The chain has TRBV29-1 and TRBJ2-3; a weak D match, TRBD2 (6 bases). Germline CDR1 and CDR2: SQVTM and ANQGSEA. The CDR3 runs 15 residues. The V and J ends lost 3 bases and 0 bases respectively, with 13 bases between them. This CDR3 is CSVESSGTSTDTQYF. CDR3 in DNA: TGCAGCGTTGAGTCCTCCGGGACTAGCACAGATACGCAGTATTTT.

This clonotype showed up just a few times. The CDR3 protein is CASSLDPSTVGELFF. The CDR3 DNA sequence: TGTGCCAGCAGCTTGGACCCCTCCACAGTCGGGGAGCTGTTTTTT. The rearrangement joins TRBV7-2 to TRBJ2-2; D gene ambiguous. With 3 bases removed from V and 7 bases from J, the gap between germline ends came to 15 bases. The CDR3 consists of 15 residues. Germline V gives CDR1 SGHTA, CDR2 FQGNSA.

This clonotype turned up a few times. This chain uses TRBV30 with TRBJ1-1; no reliable D call. Germline-derived CDR1 and CDR2 are GTSNPN and SVGIG (reference sequence). The V gene lost 0 bases and the J gene lost 1 base, with 21 bases spanning the gap. CDR3 length: 18 amino acids. The CDR3 DNA reads TGTGCCTGGAGTGTACTTAGCGCGTTAGGGATTACGAACACTGAAGCTTTCTTT. Its protein is CAWSVLSALGITNTEAFF.

The CDR3 DNA reads TGTGCCAGCAACTGGACAGGGCCGAAGTTATTCGATGGCTACACCTTC. It specifies CASNWTGPKLFDGYTF. The chain combines TRBV9 with TRBJ1-2, with 8 bases fitting TRBD1. The CDR3 covers 16 residues. Germline CDR1 reads SGDLS; CDR2 reads YYNGEE. Trimming cost V 6 bases and J 6 bases; bases outside gene matches: 16.

J is TRBJ1-1 and V is TRBV9, with a possible D match to TRBD1 (5 bases). Germline V gene sequence: CDR1 SGDLS, CDR2 YYNGEE. V was pared by 0 bases and J by 0 bases, with 9 bases between. CDR3 length: 15 residues. CDR3 loop: CASSVDWGMNTEAFF. CDR3 nucleotide sequence: TGTGCCAGCAGCGTAGATTGGGGGATGAACACTGAAGCTTTCTTT.

The rearrangement joins TRBV6-4 to TRBJ2-3, with 9 bases matching TRBD2. The germline gives CDR1 MRHNA, CDR2 SNTAGT. J gave up 5 bases and V 3 bases, and 0 bases lay outside the gene matches. The CDR3 is made up of 13 amino acids. The CDR3 is CASSEAGGDTQYF. CDR3 DNA sequence: TGTGCCAGCAGTGAAGCGGGGGGAGATACGCAGTATTTT.

The chain couples TRBV19 to TRBJ2-7, with 11 positions matching TRBD2. This CDR3 is built from 16 residues. Looked up from germline, CDR1 is LNHDA and CDR2 is SQIVND (reference sequence). Unmatched junction bases numbered 6, after V lost 4 bases and J lost 1 base. The chain's CDR3 is CASSTYSSGGSYEQYF. CDR3 in DNA: TGTGCCAGTAGTACTTACTCTAGCGGGGGGTCCTACGAGCAGTACTTC.

This clonotype was seen a handful of times. J is TRBJ2-2 and V is TRBV24-1; D gene ambiguous. The germline V gene has CDR1 KGHDR and CDR2 SFDVKD. The CDR3 totals 13 residues. V was pared by 4 bases and J by 0 bases, with 2 bases between. CDR3 loop: CATSETNTGELFF. For the CDR3, the DNA is TGTGCCACCAGTGAAACGAACACCGGGGAGCTGTTTTTT.